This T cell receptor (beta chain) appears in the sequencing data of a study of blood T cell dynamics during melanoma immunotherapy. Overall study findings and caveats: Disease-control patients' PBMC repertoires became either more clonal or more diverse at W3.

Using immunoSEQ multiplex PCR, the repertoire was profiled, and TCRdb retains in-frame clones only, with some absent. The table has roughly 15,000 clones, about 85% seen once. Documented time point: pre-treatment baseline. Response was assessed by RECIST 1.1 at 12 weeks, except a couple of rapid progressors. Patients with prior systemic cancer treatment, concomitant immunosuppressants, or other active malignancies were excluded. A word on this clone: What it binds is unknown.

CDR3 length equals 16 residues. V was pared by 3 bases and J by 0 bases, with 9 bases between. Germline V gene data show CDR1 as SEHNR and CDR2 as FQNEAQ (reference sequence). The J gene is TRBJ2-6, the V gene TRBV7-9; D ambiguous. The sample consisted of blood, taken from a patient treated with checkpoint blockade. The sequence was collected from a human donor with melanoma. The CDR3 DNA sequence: TGTGCCAGCAGCTTCGGGTTGAGCTCTGGGGCCAACGTCCTGACTTTC. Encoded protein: CASSFGLSSGANVLTF. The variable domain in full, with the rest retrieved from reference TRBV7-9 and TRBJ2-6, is DTGVSQNPRHKITKRGQNVTFRCDPISEHNRLYWYRQTLGQGPEFLTYFQNEAQLEKSRLLSDRFSAERPKGSFSTLEIQRTEQGDSAMYLCASSFGLSSGANVLTFGAGSRLTVL.